This is a list of T cell receptor beta chains from one sample in a study of T cells in Graves' hyperthyroidism and ophthalmopathy. Via MiXCR, TCRdb re-called the multiplex PCR reads, giving one row per CDR3 protein. The table lists hundreds of thousands of distinct CDR3 sequences, roughly 50% of them singletons. The specimen was peripheral blood or thyroid tissue (not recorded which). These receptors were taken from a woman between 18 and 30 years old with Graves' hyperthyroidism. The CDR3 runs from the conserved cysteine through the conserved F or W. Each record gives: J gene, V gene, clone size, D gene, CDR3 protein, CDR3 DNA. A D gene is named only where the DNA matches it firmly. Clone sizes are given selectively: once, few, many, or a class where the clone is expanded.

TRBJ1-2 | TRBV12-5 | NA | NA | CASSFQGLYGYTF | TGTGCCAGCAGTTTTCAGGGGTTGTATGGCTACACCTTC
TRBJ2-5 | TRBV15 | many | NA | CATSRGQITTQETQYF | TGTGCCACCAGCAGAGGGCAGATAACTACACAAGAGACCCAGTACTTC
TRBJ1-1 | TRBV19 | NA | NA | CASSVQWGATEAFF | TGTGCCAGTAGTGTACAATGGGGGGCGACTGAAGCTTTCTTT
TRBJ2-5 | TRBV2 | few | TRBD2 | CASRILTSGYQETQYF | TGTGCCAGCAGGATACTGACTAGCGGTTACCAAGAGACCCAGTACTTC
TRBJ1-1 | TRBV7-2 | NA | NA | CASHYNQRAEAFF | TGTGCCAGCCATTACAACCAGCGGGCTGAAGCTTTCTTT
TRBJ2-6 | TRBV15 | NA | TRBD2 | CATSRELAGAYVLTF | TGTGCCACCAGCAGAGAACTAGCGGGAGCCTACGTCCTGACTTTC
TRBJ1-4 | TRBV5-1 | few | NA | CASSGDGSFNEKLFF | TGCGCCAGCAGCGGGGACGGGAGTTTTAATGAAAAACTGTTTTTT
TRBJ2-5 | TRBV7-6 | few | NA | CASRVLGVVQETQYF | TGTGCCAGCAGAGTCCTCGGGGTGGTTCAAGAGACCCAGTACTTC
TRBJ1-1 | TRBV2 | many | NA | CASSVAGDGEAFF | TGTGCCAGCAGTGTTGCGGGTGACGGTGAAGCTTTCTTT
TRBJ1-1 | TRBV10-3 | NA | NA | CAIRDGGAVEAFF | TGTGCCATCAGGGACGGGGGGGCGGTTGAAGCTTTCTTT
TRBJ1-2 | TRBV7-9 | NA | NA | CASSLAEGPSNGYTF | TGTGCCAGCAGCTTAGCTGAGGGGCCGTCTAATGGCTACACCTTC
TRBJ1-2 | TRBV6-5 | many | NA | CASSEQAADYGYTF | TGTGCCAGCAGTGAACAGGCGGCGGACTATGGCTACACCTTC
TRBJ1-1 | TRBV15 | many | TRBD1 | CATRGEGAGTEAFF | TGTGCCACCAGGGGGGAGGGGGCTGGCACTGAAGCTTTCTTT
TRBJ1-2 | TRBV29-1 | NA | NA | CSSQRGSYGYTF | TGCAGCAGCCAGAGGGGATCCTATGGCTACACCTTC
TRBJ1-1 | TRBV25-1 | once | NA | CAWSVQGGKKAFF | TGTGCCTGGAGTGTACAAGGTGGAAAGAAGGCTTTCTTT
TRBJ1-2 | TRBV7-8 | many | NA | CASTQTRARGYTF | TGTGCCAGCACCCAGACGAGGGCGCGTGGCTACACCTTC
TRBJ2-7 | TRBV7-9 | many | TRBD1 | CASSFRDRGYEQYF | TGTGCCAGCAGCTTCCGGGACAGGGGTTACGAGCAGTACTTC
TRBJ1-6 | TRBV7-2 | NA | TRBD1 | CASRPRDSTNSPLHF | TGTGCCAGCAGACCCCGGGACAGTACCAATTCACCCCTCCACTTT
TRBJ2-3 | TRBV9 | NA | NA | CASSVSEDTQYF | TGTGCCAGCAGCGTATCGGAAGATACGCAGTATTTT
TRBJ2-6 | TRBV11-1 | NA | NA | CASSQDSARGAGANVLTF | TGTGCCAGCAGCCAAGATTCAGCCAGGGGGGCTGGGGCCAACGTCCTGACTTTC
TRBJ2-2 | TRBV19 | NA | TRBD2 | CASSSLREGPLGGELFF | TGTGCCAGTAGTTCGCTGCGGGAGGGTCCTTTAGGCGGGGAGCTGTTTTTT
TRBJ1-1 | TRBV7-9 | NA | NA | CASSDLRAEAFF | TGTGCCAGCAGTGATCTGAGAGCTGAAGCTTTCTTT
TRBJ2-5 | TRBV7-2 | few | NA | CASSQEKGLETQYF | TGTGCCAGCAGCCAAGAAAAAGGGCTTGAGACCCAGTACTTC
TRBJ2-7 | TRBV6-5 | NA | TRBD1 | CASSFLDTGVYEQYF | TGTGCCAGCAGTTTTTTGGACACAGGGGTCTACGAGCAGTACTTC
TRBJ2-5 | TRBV7-9 | NA | NA | CASSRETETQYF | TGTGCCAGCAGCCGAGAAACAGAGACCCAGTACTTC
TRBJ1-6 | TRBV9 | many | NA | CASSHNTGNSPLHF | TGTGCCAGCAGTCACAATACGGGCAATTCACCCCTCCACTTT
TRBJ2-7 | TRBV15 | NA | NA | CATSVGWVEQYF | TGTGCCACCAGTGTTGGTTGGGTCGAGCAGTACTTC
TRBJ1-2 | TRBV29-1 | few | TRBD1 | CSVTGTDNYGYTF | TGCAGCGTTACCGGGACAGATAACTATGGCTACACCTTC
TRBJ1-5 | TRBV2 | NA | NA | CASSERARQPQHF | TGTGCCAGCAGTGAAAGGGCTCGTCAGCCCCAGCATTTT
TRBJ1-1 | TRBV20-1 | few | TRBD1 | CSASKGADTEAFF | TGCAGTGCTAGTAAGGGGGCTGACACTGAAGCTTTCTTT
TRBJ2-5 | TRBV20-1 | NA | TRBD2 | CSAPDSREFGTQYF | TGCAGTGCTCCGGACTCGCGGGAGTTCGGGACCCAGTACTTC
TRBJ2-7 | TRBV7-3 | few | NA | CASSVTGHPSYEQYF | TGTGCCAGCAGTGTAACGGGACACCCCTCCTACGAGCAGTACTTC
TRBJ2-7 | TRBV20-1 | NA | NA | CSAGETESYEQYF | TGCAGTGCTGGAGAAACGGAGTCCTACGAGCAGTACTTC
TRBJ2-5 | TRBV5-4 | NA | NA | CASSLGGSVGTQYF | TGTGCCAGCAGCTTGGGCGGGTCCGTTGGGACCCAGTACTTC
TRBJ1-1 | TRBV12-3/TRBV12-4 | few | NA | CASSSTGLRNTEAFF | TGTGCCAGCAGTAGTACGGGACTCCGGAACACTGAAGCTTTCTTT
TRBJ2-5 | TRBV2 | NA | NA | CASSQDLSLASSQETQYF | TGTGCCAGCAGCCAAGATCTGTCCTTAGCGTCATCCCAAGAGACCCAGTACTTC
TRBJ1-2 | TRBV4-1 | few | TRBD1 | CASSQDPQGALGYTF | TGCGCCAGCAGCCAAGATCCTCAGGGGGCGCTTGGCTACACCTTC